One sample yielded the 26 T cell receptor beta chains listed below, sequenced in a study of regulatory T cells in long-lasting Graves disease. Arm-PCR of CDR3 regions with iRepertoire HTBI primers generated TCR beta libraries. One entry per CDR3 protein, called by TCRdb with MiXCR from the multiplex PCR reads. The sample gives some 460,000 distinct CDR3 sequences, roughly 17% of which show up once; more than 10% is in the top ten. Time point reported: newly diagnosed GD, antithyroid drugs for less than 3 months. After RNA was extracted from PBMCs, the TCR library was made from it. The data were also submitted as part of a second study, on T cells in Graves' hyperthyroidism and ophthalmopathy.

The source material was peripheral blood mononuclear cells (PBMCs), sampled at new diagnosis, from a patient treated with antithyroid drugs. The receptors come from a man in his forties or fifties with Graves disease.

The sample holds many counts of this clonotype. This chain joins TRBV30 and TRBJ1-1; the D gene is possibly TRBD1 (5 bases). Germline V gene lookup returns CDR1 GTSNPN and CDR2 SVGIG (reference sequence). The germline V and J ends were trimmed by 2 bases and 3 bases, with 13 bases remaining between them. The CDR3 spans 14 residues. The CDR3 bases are TGTGCCTGGAGTAGATGGGGGATAGACACTGAAGCTTTCTTT. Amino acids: CAWSRWGIDTEAFF.

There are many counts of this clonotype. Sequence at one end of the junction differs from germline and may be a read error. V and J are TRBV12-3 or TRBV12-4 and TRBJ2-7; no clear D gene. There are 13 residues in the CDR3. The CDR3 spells CASSPNGPSARDF. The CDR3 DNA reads TGTGCCAGCAGCCCGAACGGGCCCTCAGCAAGGGACTTC.

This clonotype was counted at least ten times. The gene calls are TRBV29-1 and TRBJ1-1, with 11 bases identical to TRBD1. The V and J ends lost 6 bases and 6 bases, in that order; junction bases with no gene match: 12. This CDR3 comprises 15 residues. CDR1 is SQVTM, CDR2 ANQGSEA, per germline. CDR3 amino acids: CSVGSRTGGGAEAFF. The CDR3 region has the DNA TGCAGCGTAGGATCCCGGACAGGGGGCGGCGCTGAAGCTTTCTTT.

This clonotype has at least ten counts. CDR3 amino acids: CASSDGPGAYEQYF. CDR3 sequence (DNA): TGCGCCAGCAGTGATGGGCCAGGGGCCTACGAGCAGTACTTC. J is TRBJ2-7 and V is TRBV10-2; tentatively, D is TRBD1 (6 bases). V was shortened by 3 bases and J by 2 bases, with 11 bases between the two germline ends. The CDR3 covers 14 residues. Germline V gene lookup returns CDR1 WSHSY and CDR2 SAAADI.

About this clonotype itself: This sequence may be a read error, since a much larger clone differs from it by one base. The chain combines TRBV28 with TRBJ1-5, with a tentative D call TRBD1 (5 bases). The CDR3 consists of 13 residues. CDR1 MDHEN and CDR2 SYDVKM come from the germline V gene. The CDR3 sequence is CSSSPVGGQPQHF. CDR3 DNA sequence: TGTTCCAGCAGCCCTGTGGGGGGACAGCCCCAGCATTTT. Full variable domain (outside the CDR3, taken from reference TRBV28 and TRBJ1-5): DVKVTQSSRYLVKRTGEKVFLECVQDMDHENMFWYRQDPGLGLRLIYFSYDVKMKEKGDIPEGYSVSREKKERFSLILESASTNQTSMYLCSSSPVGGQPQHFGDGTRLSIL.

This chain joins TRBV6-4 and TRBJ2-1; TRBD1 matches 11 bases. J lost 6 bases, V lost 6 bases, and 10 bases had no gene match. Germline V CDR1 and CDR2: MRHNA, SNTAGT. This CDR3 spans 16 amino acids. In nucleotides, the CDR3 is TGTGCCAGCAGACCATCTCCGGGACAGGGGGGCAATGAGCAGTTCTTC. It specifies CASRPSPGQGGNEQFF.

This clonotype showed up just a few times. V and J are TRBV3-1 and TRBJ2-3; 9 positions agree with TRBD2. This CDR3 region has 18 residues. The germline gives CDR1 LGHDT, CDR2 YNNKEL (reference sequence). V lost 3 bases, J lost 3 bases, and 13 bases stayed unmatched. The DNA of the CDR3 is TGTGCCAGCAGCCACCATGGGGTGGTAGCGGGAGAAACAGATACGCAGTATTTT. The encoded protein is CASSHHGVVAGETDTQYF.

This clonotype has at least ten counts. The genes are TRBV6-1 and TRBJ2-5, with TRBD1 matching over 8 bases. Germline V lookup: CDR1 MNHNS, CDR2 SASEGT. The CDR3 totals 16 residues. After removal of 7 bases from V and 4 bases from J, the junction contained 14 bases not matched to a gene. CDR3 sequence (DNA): TGTGCCAGCACTCCCCGGACAGGGACAGGTTTAGAGACCCAGTACTTC. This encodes CASTPRTGTGLETQYF.

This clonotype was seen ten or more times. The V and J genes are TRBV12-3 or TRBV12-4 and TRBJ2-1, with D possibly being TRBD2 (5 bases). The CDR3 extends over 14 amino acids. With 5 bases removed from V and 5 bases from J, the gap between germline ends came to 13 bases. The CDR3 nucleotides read TGTGCCAGCAGTCCCAAGCGGAGTAACAATGAGCAGTTCTTC. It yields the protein CASSPKRSNNEQFF.

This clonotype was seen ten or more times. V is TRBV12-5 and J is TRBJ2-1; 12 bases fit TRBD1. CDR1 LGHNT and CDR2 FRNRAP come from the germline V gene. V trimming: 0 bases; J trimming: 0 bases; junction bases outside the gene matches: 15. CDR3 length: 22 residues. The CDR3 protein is CASGLVFFLGTGGKSSYNEQFF. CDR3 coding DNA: TGTGCTAGTGGTTTGGTATTTTTTTTAGGGACAGGGGGCAAGAGCTCCTACAATGAGCAGTTCTTC. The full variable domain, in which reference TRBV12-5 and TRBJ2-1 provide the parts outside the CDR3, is DARVTQTPRHKVTEMGQEVTMRCQPILGHNTVFWYRQTMMQGLELLAYFRNRAPLDDSGMPKDRFSAEMPDATLATLKIQPSEPRDSAVYFCASGLVFFLGTGGKSSYNEQFFGPGTRLTVL.

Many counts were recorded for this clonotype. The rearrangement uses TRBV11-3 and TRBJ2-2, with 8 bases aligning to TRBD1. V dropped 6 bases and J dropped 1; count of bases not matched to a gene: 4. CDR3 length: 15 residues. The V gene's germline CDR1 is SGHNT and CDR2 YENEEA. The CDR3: CASSAGTGNTGELFF. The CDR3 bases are TGTGCCAGCAGTGCCGGGACAGGGAACACCGGGGAGCTGTTTTTT.

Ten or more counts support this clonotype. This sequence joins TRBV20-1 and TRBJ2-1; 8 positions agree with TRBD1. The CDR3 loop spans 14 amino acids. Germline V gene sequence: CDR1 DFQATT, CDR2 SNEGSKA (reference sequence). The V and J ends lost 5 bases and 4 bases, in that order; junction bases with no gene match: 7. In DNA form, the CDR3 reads TGCAGTGCTGAGGGGACAGGACGATACAATGAGCAGTTCTTC. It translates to CSAEGTGRYNEQFF.

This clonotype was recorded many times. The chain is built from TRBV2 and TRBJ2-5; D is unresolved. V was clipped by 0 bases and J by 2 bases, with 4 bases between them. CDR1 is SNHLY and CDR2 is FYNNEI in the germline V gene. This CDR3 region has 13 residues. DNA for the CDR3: TGTGCCAGCAGTGAAGCGAATCAAGAGACCCAGTACTTC. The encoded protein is CASSEANQETQYF.

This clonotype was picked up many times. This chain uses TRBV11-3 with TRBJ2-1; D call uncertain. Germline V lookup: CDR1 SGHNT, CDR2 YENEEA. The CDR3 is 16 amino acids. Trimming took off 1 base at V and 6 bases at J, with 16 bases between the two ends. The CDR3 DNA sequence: TGTGCCAGCAGCTTAGCCCGGGTCCCAGTGGGCAATGAGCAGTTCTTC. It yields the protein CASSLARVPVGNEQFF.

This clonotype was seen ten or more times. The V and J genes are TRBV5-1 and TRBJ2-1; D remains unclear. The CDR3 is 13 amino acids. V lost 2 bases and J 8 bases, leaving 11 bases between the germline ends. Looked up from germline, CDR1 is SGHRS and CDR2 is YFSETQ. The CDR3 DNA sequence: TGCGCCAGCAGCTTAAACGAGAGGCATGAGCAGTTCTTC. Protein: CASSLNERHEQFF. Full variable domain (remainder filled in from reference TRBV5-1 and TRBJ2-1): KAGVTQTPRYLIKTRGQQVTLSCSPISGHRSVSWYQQTPGQGLQFLFEYFSETQRNKGNFPGRFSGRQFSNSRSEMNVSTLELGDSALYLCASSLNERHEQFFGPGTRLTVL.

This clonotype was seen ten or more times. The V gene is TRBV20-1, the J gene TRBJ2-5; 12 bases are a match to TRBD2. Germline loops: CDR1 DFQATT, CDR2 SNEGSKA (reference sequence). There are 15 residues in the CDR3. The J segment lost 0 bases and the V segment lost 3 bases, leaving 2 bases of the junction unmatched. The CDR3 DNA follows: TGCAGTGCTAGGACTAGCGGGGGTCACCAAGAGACCCAGTACTTC. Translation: CSARTSGGHQETQYF.

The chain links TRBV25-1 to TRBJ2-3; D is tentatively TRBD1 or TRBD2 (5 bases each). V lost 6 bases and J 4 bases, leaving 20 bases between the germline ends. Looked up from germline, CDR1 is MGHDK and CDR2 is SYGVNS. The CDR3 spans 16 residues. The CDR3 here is CASSKGNFLGADTQYF. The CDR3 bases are TGTGCCAGCAGCAAGGGGAACTTTCTGGGGGCAGATACGCAGTATTTT. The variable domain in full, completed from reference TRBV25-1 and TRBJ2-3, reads EADIYQTPRYLVIGTGKKITLECSQTMGHDKMYWYQQDPGMELHLIHYSYGVNSTEKGDLSSESTVSRIRTEHFPLTLESARPSHTSQYLCASSKGNFLGADTQYFGPGTRLTVL.

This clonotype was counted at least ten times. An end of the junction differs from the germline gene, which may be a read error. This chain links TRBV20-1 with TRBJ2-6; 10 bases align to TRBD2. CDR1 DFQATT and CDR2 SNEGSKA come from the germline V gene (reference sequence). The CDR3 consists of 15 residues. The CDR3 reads CSARNLAGAAIVLTF. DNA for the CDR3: TGCAGTGCTCGGAATCTAGCGGGAGCTGCCATCGTCCTGACTTTC.

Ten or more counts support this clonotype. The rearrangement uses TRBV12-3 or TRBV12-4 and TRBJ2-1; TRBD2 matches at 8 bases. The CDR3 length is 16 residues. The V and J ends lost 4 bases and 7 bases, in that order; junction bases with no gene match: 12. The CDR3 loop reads CASSYRWSGSRNEQFF. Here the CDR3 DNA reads TGTGCCAGCAGTTATAGGTGGAGCGGGAGTCGGAATGAGCAGTTCTTC.

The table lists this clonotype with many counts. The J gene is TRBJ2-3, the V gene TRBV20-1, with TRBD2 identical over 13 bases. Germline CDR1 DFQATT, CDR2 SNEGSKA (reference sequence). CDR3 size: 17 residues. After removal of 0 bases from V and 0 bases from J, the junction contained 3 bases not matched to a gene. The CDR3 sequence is CSARDWGLAGSTDTQYF. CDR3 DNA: TGCAGTGCTAGAGATTGGGGACTAGCGGGAAGCACAGATACGCAGTATTTT.

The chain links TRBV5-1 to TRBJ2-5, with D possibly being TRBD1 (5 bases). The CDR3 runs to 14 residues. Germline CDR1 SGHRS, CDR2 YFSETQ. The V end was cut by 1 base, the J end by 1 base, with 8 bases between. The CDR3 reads CASSLKGSQETQYF. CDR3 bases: TGCGCCAGCAGCTTGAAGGGGTCCCAAGAGACCCAGTACTTC. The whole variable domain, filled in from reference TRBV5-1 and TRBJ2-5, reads KAGVTQTPRYLIKTRGQQVTLSCSPISGHRSVSWYQQTPGQGLQFLFEYFSETQRNKGNFPGRFSGRQFSNSRSEMNVSTLELGDSALYLCASSLKGSQETQYFGPGTRLLVL.

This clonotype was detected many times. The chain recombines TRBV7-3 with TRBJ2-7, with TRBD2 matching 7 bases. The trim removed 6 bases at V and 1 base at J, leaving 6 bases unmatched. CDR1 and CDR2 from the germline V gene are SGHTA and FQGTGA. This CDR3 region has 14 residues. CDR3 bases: TGTGCCAGCAGTCCCTCTAGCGGTTCCTACGAGCAGTACTTC. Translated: CASSPSSGSYEQYF.

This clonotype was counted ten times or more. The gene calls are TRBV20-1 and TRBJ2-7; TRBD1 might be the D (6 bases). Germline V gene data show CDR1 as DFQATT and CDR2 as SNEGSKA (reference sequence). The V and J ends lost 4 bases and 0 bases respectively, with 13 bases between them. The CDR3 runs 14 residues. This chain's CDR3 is CSATDRSSSYEQYF. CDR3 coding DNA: TGCAGTGCTACGGACAGAAGCTCCTCCTACGAGCAGTACTTC.

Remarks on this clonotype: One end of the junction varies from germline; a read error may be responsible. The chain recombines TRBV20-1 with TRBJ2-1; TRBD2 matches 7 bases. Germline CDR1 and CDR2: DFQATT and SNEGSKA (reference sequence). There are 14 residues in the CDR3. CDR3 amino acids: CSARRLASYNGQFF. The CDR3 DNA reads TGCAGTGCTAGACGACTAGCCTCCTACAATGGGCAGTTCTTC.

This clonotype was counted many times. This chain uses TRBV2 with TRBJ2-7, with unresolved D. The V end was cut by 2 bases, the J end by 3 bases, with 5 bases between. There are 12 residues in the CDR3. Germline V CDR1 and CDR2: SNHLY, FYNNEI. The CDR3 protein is CASSETLYEQYF. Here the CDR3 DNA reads TGTGCCAGCAGTGAAACTCTCTACGAGCAGTACTTC.

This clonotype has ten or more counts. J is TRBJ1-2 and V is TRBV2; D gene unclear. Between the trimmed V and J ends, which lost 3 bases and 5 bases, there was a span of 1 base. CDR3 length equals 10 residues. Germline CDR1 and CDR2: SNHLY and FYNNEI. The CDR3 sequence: CASSEYGYTF. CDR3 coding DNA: TGTGCCAGCAGTGAGTATGGCTACACCTTC.